The 16 T cell receptor beta chains given below trace back to one sample, sequenced in a study of cytomegalovirus exposure and HLA in healthy donors. Sequencing used immunoSEQ multiplex PCR; TCRdb keeps in-frame clones, though not all of them. Of about 170,000 clones in the sample, approximately 87% were seen once. Sequenced input: PBMCs. The source of these receptors is a woman aged 25 to 39 in good health and CMV-seronegative.

V and J are TRBV20-1 and TRBJ1-4; 9 positions match TRBD1. Germline V CDR1 and CDR2: DFQATT, SNEGSKA (reference sequence). The CDR3 is made up of 11 amino acids. The V and J ends lost 5 bases and 15 bases, in that order; junction bases with no gene match: 7. The CDR3 sequence: CSADPGQGVFF. In DNA form, the CDR3 reads TGCAGTGCTGATCCGGGACAGGGAGTGTTTTTT.

The chain couples TRBV9 to TRBJ1-1; TRBD1 agrees at 7 bases. CDR1 is SGDLS, CDR2 YYNGEE, per germline. V dropped 0 bases and J dropped 7; count of bases not matched to a gene: 3. The CDR3 totals 13 residues. The CDR3 reads CASSVDQGGEAFF. The DNA of the CDR3 is TGTGCCAGCAGCGTAGATCAGGGGGGTGAAGCTTTCTTT.

V and J are TRBV7-9 and TRBJ1-1, with D maybe TRBD1 (6 bases). The V and J ends lost 6 bases and 6 bases respectively, with 14 bases between them. Germline V gene lookup returns CDR1 SEHNR and CDR2 FQNEAQ (reference sequence). The CDR3 has 13 amino acids. For the CDR3, the DNA is TGTGCCAGCAGGTCATACAGGGTGGCTGAAGCTTTCTTT. The encoded protein is CASRSYRVAEAFF.

V usage is TRBV7-9 and J usage is TRBJ2-7; 9 nucleotides agree with TRBD2. Germline V CDR1 and CDR2: SEHNR, FQNEAQ (reference sequence). The J segment lost 4 bases and the V segment lost 5 bases, leaving 15 bases of the junction unmatched. There are 17 residues in the CDR3. The CDR3 DNA reads TGTGCCAGCAGCCGACGAGCAGGCGGCGGGGGGGCGTACGAGCAGTACTTC. Translated, it gives CASSRRAGGGGAYEQYF.

This chain uses TRBV11-2 with TRBJ1-1; tentative D call: TRBD1 (6 bases). Germline V gene data show CDR1 as SGHAT and CDR2 as FQNNGV. This CDR3 is 13 amino acids long. V lost 5 bases to trimming and J lost 11 bases, with 18 bases between them. CDR3 DNA: TGTGCCAGCAGCCCAGGGGAGGGGCTGCAGGCTTTCTTT. This translates into CASSPGEGLQAFF.

V is TRBV30 and J is TRBJ2-1; 9 bases are a match to TRBD2. The V gene end was trimmed by 4 bases and the J gene end by 4 bases; junction bases not matched to a gene: 11. The length of the CDR3 is 16 residues. CDR1 GTSNPN and CDR2 SVGIG come from the germline V gene (reference sequence). CDR3 protein: CAWTSTGLAEYNEQFF. The DNA of the CDR3 is TGTGCCTGGACCTCAACGGGACTAGCCGAGTACAATGAGCAGTTCTTC.

V usage is TRBV6-6 and J usage is TRBJ2-2, with D possibly TRBD1 on 5 matching bases. CDR1 and CDR2 from the germline V gene are MNHNY and SVGAGI (reference sequence). This CDR3 region has 15 residues. The V end lost 2 bases, the J end lost 3 bases, and 10 bases lay between the germline ends. The CDR3 DNA is TGTGCCAGCAGTTACGGGGCCCAGGACACCGGGGAGCTGTTTTTT. Translating gives CASSYGAQDTGELFF.

The V gene is TRBV30, the J gene TRBJ1-5; D is perhaps TRBD1 (6 bases). This CDR3 region has 16 residues. V shed 4 bases and J shed 2 bases, with 18 bases lying between them. In germline, CDR1 is GTSNPN, CDR2 SVGIG (reference sequence). The CDR3 protein is CAWIYRARQCNQPQHF. CDR3 DNA: TGTGCCTGGATCTACAGGGCCCGTCAGTGCAATCAGCCCCAGCATTTT.

Only one count was recorded for this clone. Other DNA variants within this sample encode the same CDR3. The V call is TRBV5-1, the J call TRBJ2-1; 7 nucleotides align to TRBD2. Germline assignment: CDR1 SGHRS and CDR2 YFSETQ. Trimming cost V 4 bases and J 4 bases; bases outside gene matches: 5. The CDR3 length is 14 residues. The DNA for the CDR3 is TGCGCCAGCAGCGCCTCGGGAGGATACAATGAGCAGTTCTTC. Its protein product is CASSASGGYNEQFF.

The CDR3, as DNA: TGCGCCAGCAGCTCTACAGGGGGTGTCGCAGATACGCAGTATTTT. Translated: CASSSTGGVADTQYF. J is TRBJ2-3 and V is TRBV5-1; 8 bases are shared with TRBD1. This CDR3 is 15 amino acids long. V shed 3 bases, J shed 4 bases, and the junction held 7 bases outside the gene matches. From germline, CDR1 is SGHRS and CDR2 YFSETQ.

V usage is TRBV5-1 and J usage is TRBJ1-1; 8 nucleotides line up with TRBD1. V lost 6 bases and J lost 4; bases outside the gene matches: 5. Germline assignment: CDR1 SGHRS and CDR2 YFSETQ. The CDR3 sequence is 13 residues long. The CDR3 DNA sequence: TGCGCCAGCACCCTTACAGGGGGCACTGAAGCTTTCTTT. It translates to CASTLTGGTEAFF.

The chain couples TRBV5-4 to TRBJ2-1; D might be TRBD2 (5 bases). Trimming left V 4 bases short and J 9 bases short, with 8 bases between. CDR1 SGHNT and CDR2 YYREEE come from the germline V gene (reference sequence). The CDR3 extends over 11 amino acids. The CDR3 sequence is CASSGGSEQFF. In nucleotides, the CDR3 is TGTGCCAGCAGCGGTGGGAGTGAGCAGTTCTTC.

Here the CDR3 reads CASSHGGQGNNQPQHF. The CDR3 DNA follows: TGTGCCAGCAGCCACGGGGGACAGGGTAACAATCAGCCCCAGCATTTT. The rearrangement joins TRBV5-8 to TRBJ1-5; 9 nucleotides align to TRBD1. CDR1 and CDR2 (germline): SGHTS, YDEGEE. V shed 4 bases, J shed 3 bases, and the junction held 8 bases outside the gene matches. The CDR3 consists of 16 residues.

The V call is TRBV19, the J call TRBJ2-1; D gene unclear. Germline assignment: CDR1 LNHDA and CDR2 SQIVND (reference sequence). Trimming took 1 base from V and 5 from J, leaving 3 bases between them. This CDR3 is 12 amino acids long. The CDR3 sequence is CASSIVNNEQFF. The CDR3 nucleotides are TGTGCCAGTAGTATAGTAAACAATGAGCAGTTCTTC. Drawing the rest from reference TRBV19 and TRBJ2-1, the complete variable domain is DGGITQSPKYLFRKEGQNVTLSCEQNLNHDAMYWYRQDPGQGLRLIYYSQIVNDFQKGDIAEGYSVSREKKESFPLTVTSAQKNPTAFYLCASSIVNNEQFFGPGTRLTVL.

The chain joins TRBV18 to TRBJ2-7, with 7 bases matching TRBD1. This CDR3 comprises 12 residues. V was pared by 6 bases and J by 4 bases, with 3 bases of the junction left unmatched. Germline lookup yields CDR1 KGHSH and CDR2 LQKENI. Here the CDR3 DNA reads TGTGCCAGCTCGGGGGACAGTTACGAGCAGTACTTC. This gives the protein CASSGDSYEQYF. The variable domain in full, with the rest retrieved from reference TRBV18 and TRBJ2-7, is NAGVMQNPRHLVRRRGQEARLRCSPMKGHSHVYWYRQLPEEGLKFMVYLQKENIIDESGMPKERFSAEFPKEGPSILRIQQVVRGDSAAYFCASSGDSYEQYFGPGTRLTVT.

In this sample, this clone turned up once. CDR3 in DNA: TGTGCCAGCAGCTTAGGATGGGACAGGGGCCATTCACCCCTCCACTTT. It translates to CASSLGWDRGHSPLHF. The chain uses TRBV13 and TRBJ1-6; 10 nucleotides agree with TRBD1. CDR3 length: 16 residues. Per germline, CDR1 PRHDT and CDR2 FYEKMQ (reference sequence). V gave up 0 bases and J gave up 8 bases; unmatched junction bases: 4.